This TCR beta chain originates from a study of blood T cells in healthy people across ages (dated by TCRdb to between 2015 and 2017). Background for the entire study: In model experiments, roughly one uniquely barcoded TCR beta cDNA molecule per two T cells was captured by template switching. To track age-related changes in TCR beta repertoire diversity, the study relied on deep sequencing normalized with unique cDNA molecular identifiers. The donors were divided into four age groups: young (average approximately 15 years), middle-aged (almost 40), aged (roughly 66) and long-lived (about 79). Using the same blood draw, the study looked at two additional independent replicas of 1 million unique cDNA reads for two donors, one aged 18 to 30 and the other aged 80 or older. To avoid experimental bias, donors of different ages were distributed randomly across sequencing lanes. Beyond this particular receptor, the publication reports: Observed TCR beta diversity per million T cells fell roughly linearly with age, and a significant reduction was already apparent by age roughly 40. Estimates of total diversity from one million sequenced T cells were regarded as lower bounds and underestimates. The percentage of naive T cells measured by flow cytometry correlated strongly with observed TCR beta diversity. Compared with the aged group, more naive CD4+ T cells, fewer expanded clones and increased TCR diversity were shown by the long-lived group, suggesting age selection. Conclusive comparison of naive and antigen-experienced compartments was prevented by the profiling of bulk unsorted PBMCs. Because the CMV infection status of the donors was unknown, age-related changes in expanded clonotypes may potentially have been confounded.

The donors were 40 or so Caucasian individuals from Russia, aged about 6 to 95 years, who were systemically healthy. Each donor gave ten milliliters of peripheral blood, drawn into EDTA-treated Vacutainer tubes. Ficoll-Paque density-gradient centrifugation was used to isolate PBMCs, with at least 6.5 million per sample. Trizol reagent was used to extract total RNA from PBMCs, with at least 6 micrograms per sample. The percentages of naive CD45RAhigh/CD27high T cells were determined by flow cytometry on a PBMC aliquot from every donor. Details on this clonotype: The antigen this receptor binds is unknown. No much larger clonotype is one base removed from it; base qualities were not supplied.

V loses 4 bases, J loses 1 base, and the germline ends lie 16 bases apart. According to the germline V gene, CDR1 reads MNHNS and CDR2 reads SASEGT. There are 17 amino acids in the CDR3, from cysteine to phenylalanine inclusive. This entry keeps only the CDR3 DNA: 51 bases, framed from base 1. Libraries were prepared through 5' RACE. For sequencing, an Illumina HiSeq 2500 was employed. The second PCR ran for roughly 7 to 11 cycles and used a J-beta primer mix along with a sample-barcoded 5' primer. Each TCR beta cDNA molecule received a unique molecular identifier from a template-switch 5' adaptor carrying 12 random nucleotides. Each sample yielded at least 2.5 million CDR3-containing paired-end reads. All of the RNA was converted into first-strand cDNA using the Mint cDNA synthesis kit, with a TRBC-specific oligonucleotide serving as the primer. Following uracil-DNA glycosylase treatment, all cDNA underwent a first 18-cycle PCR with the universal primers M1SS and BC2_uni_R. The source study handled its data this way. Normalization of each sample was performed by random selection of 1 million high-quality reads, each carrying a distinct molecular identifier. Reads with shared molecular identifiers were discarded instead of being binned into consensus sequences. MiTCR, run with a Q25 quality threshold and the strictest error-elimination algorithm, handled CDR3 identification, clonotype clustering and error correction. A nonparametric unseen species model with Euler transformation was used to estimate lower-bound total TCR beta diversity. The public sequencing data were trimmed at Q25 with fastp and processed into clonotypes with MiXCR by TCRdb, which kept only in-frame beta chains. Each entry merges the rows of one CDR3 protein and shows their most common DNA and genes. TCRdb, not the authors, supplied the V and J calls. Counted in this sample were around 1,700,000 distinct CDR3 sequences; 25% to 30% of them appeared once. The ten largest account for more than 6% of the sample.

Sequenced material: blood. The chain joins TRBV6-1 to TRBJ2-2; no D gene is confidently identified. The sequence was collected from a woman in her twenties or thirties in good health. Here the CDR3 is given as CASSARTSWMNTGELFF. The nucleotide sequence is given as TGTGCCAGCAGTGCCCGAACGAGTTGGATGAACACCGGGGAGCTGTTTTTT.